The TCR beta chain described here comes from a study of T cell repertoires in cytomegalovirus infection. About the study: HLA-B-restricted CMV epitopes that are well studied were used alongside recently identified HLA-C-restricted ones. From public TCR beta signatures came an indication of both CMV infection and matching HLA type. General study points: The ex vivo response showed dominance by HLA-C-restricted CMV-specific TCR beta clonotypes.

The CDR3 is 15 amino acids. Germline V gene lookup returns CDR1 LNHDA and CDR2 SQIVND (reference sequence). V lost 3 bases and J lost 7; bases outside the gene matches: 4. With regard to this clonotype: Its antigen remains unidentified.

One entry per CDR3 protein results from TCRdb running MiXCR on the reads. The sample holds over 100,000 distinct CDR3 sequences; around 31% are singletons and the top ten take roughly three quarters. This rearrangement joins TRBV19 to TRBJ2-1; TRBD2 agrees at 12 bases. The receptor was isolated from a human donor in good health (CMV status not recorded). Some clones in this sample may be carry-over from other donors' samples. The specimen comprised CD8+ T cells from cultured PBMCs, sampled from culture after CMV antigen stimulation. CDR3 DNA sequence: TGTGCCAGTAGTATTCTAGCGGGGGGGCCGAATGAGCAGTTCTTC. This encodes CASSILAGGPNEQFF.